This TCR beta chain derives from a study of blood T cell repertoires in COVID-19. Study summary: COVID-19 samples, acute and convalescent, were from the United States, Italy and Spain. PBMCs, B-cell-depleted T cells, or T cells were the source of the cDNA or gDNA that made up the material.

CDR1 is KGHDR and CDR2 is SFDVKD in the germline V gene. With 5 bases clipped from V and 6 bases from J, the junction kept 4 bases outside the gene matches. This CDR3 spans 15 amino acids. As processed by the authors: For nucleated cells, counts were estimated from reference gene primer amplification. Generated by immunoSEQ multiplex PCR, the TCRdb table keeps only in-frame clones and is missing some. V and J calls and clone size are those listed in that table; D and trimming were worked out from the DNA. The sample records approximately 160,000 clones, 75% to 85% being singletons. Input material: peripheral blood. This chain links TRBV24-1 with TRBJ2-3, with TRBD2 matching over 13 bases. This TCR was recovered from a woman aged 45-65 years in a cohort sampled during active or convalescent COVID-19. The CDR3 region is CATSGTSGGVDTQYF. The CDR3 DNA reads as TGTGCCACCAGTGGGACTAGCGGGGGTGTGGATACGCAGTATTTT.